Reported below is one T cell receptor beta chain. The clone's antigen remains unknown. Base qualities are not at hand, and no much larger clone is one base apart. TCRbeta-specific cDNA was reverse-transcribed from about 0.45 ug total RNA using a constant-region primer and ProtoScript II reverse transcriptase. The TCRbeta libraries were prepared through three rounds of nested multiplex PCR following a slightly modified ARM-PCR procedure. The first two PCR rounds used multiplex TRBV1-TRBV30 forward primers with a Cbeta reverse primer, each for approximately 9 cycles. Sample barcodes and Illumina adapters were attached in a final 25-cycle PCR using Deep VentR polymerase. Before sequencing, amplicons of 200-500 bp were gel-purified using a QIAquick gel extraction kit. An Illumina HiSeq 2500 was used to sequence the TCRbeta amplicons with 250-bp paired-end reads. Regarding the original processing steps: Trimmomatic v0.33 was used to quality-trim the reads, and FLASH v1.2.11 was used to merge paired reads so that full CDR3 sequences could be recovered. V, D and J germline segments were assigned to the rearranged TCRbeta sequences by MiGEC v1.2.1b. VDJtools v1.0.0 computed clonotype statistics and Shannon-Wiener diversity indices. Except for diversity analysis, only the 250 most abundant clonotypes of each sample were used in subsequent analyses to reduce sampling bias. The raw public reads went through TCRdb reprocessing: fastp at Q25, MiXCR clone calling, in-frame beta chains kept. When rows share a CDR3 protein, they turn into one entry using the most common DNA and genes. The authors' filters were not applied to this entry. The sample yields more than 85,000 distinct CDR3 sequences; around 80% were counted once. The ten largest clonotypes hold approximately 21% of the sample.

The data were taken from a study of tumor-infiltrating lymphocytes in primary liver carcinoma (dated 2017 in TCRdb). In terms of the full investigation: Hepatocellular carcinoma (four) or combined HCC and intrahepatic cholangiocarcinoma (one) was present in the five patients, who were three men and two women aged 30 to 69 years. The tumors of the five patients were staged as T1-T3 N0M0, with maximum diameters ranging from about 4 to 11 cm. Samples yielded roughly 3.65 to 7.5 million productive TCRbeta reads; read depth did not differ significantly between tissue types. Across five regions of each liver tumor, along with adjacent normal tissue and blood, the study brought together TCRbeta repertoire sequencing, expression microarrays and whole-exome sequencing. TCRbeta repertoire sequencing covered 35 specimens from 5 patients: around 25 tumor regions, 5 adjacent noncancerous liver tissues and 5 peripheral blood samples. To link TCRbeta repertoire diversity to the local molecular phenotype, the approximately 23 tumor region samples were profiled with Agilent mRNA microarrays. Technical replicate repertoires showed high reproducibility, with mean shared-clone rates near 0.89 and correlation coefficients above 0.95. General conclusions and limits of the study: Consistent with antigen-driven expansion, pairs of tumor regions showed higher repertoire overlap (mean about 36%) than either tumor-adjacent pairs (around 17%) or tumor-blood pairs (approximately 15%). A significantly larger repertoire fraction was made up by the top 250 clones in tumors than in blood (p = 0.039). The study included only five patients, and the authors note findings should be validated in a larger study. Since the samples were bulk and unsorted, there was no way to compare CD4+ and CD8+ T cell repertoires. Because only the TCR beta chain was sequenced and unpaired alpha chains were not captured, true repertoire diversity is likely underestimated. Only about 7.5-25% of top clones were found in all five regions of a tumor, suggesting spatial heterogeneity of tumor-infiltrating T cells.

The germline V gene provides CDR1 LGHNA and CDR2 YNFKEQ. CDR3 length: 15 amino acids, cysteine to phenylalanine. CDR3 DNA only is kept here, 45 bases in frame from base 1. V sheds 4 bases and J sheds 9 bases, leaving 19 bases between their ends. Without any cell sorting, total RNA and DNA were extracted together from about 20-30 mg of bulk tissue using the AllPrep DNA/RNA mini kit. Surgical resection was performed in China between late 2015 and 2016 on about 5 patients with histopathologically diagnosed primary liver carcinoma. At the time of sampling, the patients had chronic HBV infection and had not received any treatment. Each tumor was sampled at five spatially separated regions: the tumor centre plus the superior, inferior, left-lateral and right-lateral poles. More than 90% viable tumor cells were found by histology in every tumor sample. Fresh tumor and adjacent tissue pieces were bisected; one half was stored in RNAlater at -80°C, the other sent for histology.

Here the chain combines TRBV4-2 and TRBJ2-1; possibly the D gene is TRBD2, per 5 matching bases. The sequenced material came from liver tumor tissue from sampling region 3. The cell subset or site tag for this specimen amounts to: tumor region T3, left-lateral pole. The receptor was isolated from a man in his forties with primary liver carcinoma and hepatitis B virus infection. The CDR3 reads as follows: CASSLDFGRGIEQFF. The nucleotides read TGTGCCAGCAGCCTAGATTTCGGACGGGGAATTGAGCAGTTCTTC.